The next 6 T cell receptor beta chains were all read from a single sample in a study of T-cell memory formation after mild COVID-19. TCRdb recomputed calls from the 5' RACE reads with MiXCR, one row per CDR3 protein. The repertoire has around 390,000 distinct CDR3 sequences, 15% to 20% of them found once; the top ten carry 20% to 25%. The sequenced material came from PBMCs or a T cell subset sorted from them (not recorded which). The receptors originated from a man younger than 30 who had mild COVID-19 (a few samples of this study predate the infection). Cell type and time point are not known.

This clonotype has just a few counts. This chain's CDR3 is CAISESSLGANVLTF. The CDR3 region has the DNA TGTGCCATCAGTGAGTCTAGTCTTGGGGCCAACGTCCTGACTTTC. The rearrangement links TRBV10-3 to TRBJ2-6, with D unresolved. CDR3 length: 15 residues. The germline V gene has CDR1 ENHRY and CDR2 SYGVKD. Between the trimmed V and J ends, which lost 0 bases and 3 bases, there was a span of 6 bases.

This clonotype was seen at least ten times. DNA for the CDR3: TGTGCCAGCAGCCAACCAGGGCAGAACACTGAAGCTTTCTTT. Encoded protein: CASSQPGQNTEAFF. This chain connects TRBV3-1 to TRBJ1-1; possibly TRBD1 for D (5 bases). The CDR3 has 14 amino acids. The V end was cut by 2 bases, the J end by 1 base, with 8 bases between. Germline V lookup: CDR1 LGHDT, CDR2 YNNKEL (reference sequence).

The chain couples TRBV5-1 to TRBJ2-2, with 11 bases that match TRBD1. V shed 0 bases, J shed 6 bases, and the junction held 7 bases outside the gene matches. In germline, CDR1 is SGHRS, CDR2 YFSETQ. The CDR3 covers 17 residues. The CDR3: CASSLEGQGVIPGELFF. The CDR3 DNA follows: TGCGCCAGCAGCTTGGAGGGACAGGGGGTGATCCCCGGGGAGCTGTTTTTT.

This clonotype was recorded a few times. The chain couples TRBV2 to TRBJ1-2, with 9 bases aligning to TRBD1. V lost 5 bases to trimming and J lost 8 bases; unmatched junction nucleotides: 9. Per germline, CDR1 SNHLY and CDR2 FYNNEI. The CDR3 totals 14 residues. CDR3 residues: CASSSLQGAGGYTF. For the CDR3, the DNA is TGTGCCAGCAGTTCCCTACAGGGGGCAGGGGGCTACACCTTC.

The rearrangement uses TRBV27 and TRBJ1-1; D perhaps matches TRBD1 (6 bases). Trimming cost V 5 bases and J 1 base, with 11 bases left between them. Germline assignment: CDR1 MNHEY and CDR2 SMNVEV (reference sequence). The CDR3 runs 14 residues. As DNA, the CDR3 is TGTGCCAGCAGTGCGGGACATAAGAACACTGAAGCTTTCTTT. Amino acid sequence: CASSAGHKNTEAFF.

There are many counts of this clonotype. J is TRBJ2-5 and V is TRBV11-2, with D perhaps given as TRBD1 or TRBD2 (5 bases each). This CDR3 has 15 amino acids. V was shortened by 1 base and J by 4 bases, with 13 bases between the two germline ends. Germline-derived CDR1 and CDR2 are SGHAT and FQNNGV. The CDR3 DNA sequence: TGTGCCAGCAGCTTAGGTTGGGACGGGGCAGAGACCCAGTACTTC. It yields the protein CASSLGWDGAETQYF.